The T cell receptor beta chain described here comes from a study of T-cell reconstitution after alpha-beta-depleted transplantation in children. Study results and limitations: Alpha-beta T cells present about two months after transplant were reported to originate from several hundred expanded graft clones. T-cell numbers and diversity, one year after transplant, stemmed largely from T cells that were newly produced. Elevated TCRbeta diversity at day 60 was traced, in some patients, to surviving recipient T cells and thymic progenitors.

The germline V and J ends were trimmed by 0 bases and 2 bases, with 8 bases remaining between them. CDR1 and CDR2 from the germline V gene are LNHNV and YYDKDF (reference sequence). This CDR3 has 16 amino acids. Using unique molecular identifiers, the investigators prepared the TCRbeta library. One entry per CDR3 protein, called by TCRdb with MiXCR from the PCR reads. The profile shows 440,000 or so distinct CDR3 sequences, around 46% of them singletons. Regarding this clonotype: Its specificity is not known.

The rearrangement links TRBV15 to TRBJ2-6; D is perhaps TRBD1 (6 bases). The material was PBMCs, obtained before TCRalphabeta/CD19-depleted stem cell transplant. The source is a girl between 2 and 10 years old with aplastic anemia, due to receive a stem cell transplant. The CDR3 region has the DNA TGTGCCACCAGCAGAGAGGGGGCAGCTGGGGCCAACGTCCTGACTTTC. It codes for CATSREGAAGANVLTF.